This T cell receptor beta chain was found in a study of blood T cell repertoires in COVID-19. On the study more broadly: Sources were T cells, B-cell-depleted T cells, or PBMCs; the material itself was cDNA or gDNA.

Per the original data handling: Nucleated cell counts were estimated from reference gene primer amplification. Data came from immunoSEQ multiplex PCR; TCRdb stores just in-frame clones and leaves some out. D and trimming come from the DNA, and the V and J calls and clone size come from that table. Here the sample spans about 160,000 clones, 80% being singletons. The CDR3 has 15 residues. Germline CDR1 reads SEHNR; CDR2 reads FQNEAQ (reference sequence). V was clipped by 3 bases and J by 7 bases; unmatched bases: 6. Recruitment covered roughly 22 US areas and drew participants whose ages spanned roughly 18 to 95 years. Participants' reported clinical history set cohort assignment.

The V gene is TRBV7-9, the J gene TRBJ1-6; TRBD1 matches at 7 bases. The receptor was derived from a woman between 55 and 75 years old who had recovered from COVID-19. Source material: PBMCs or T cells enriched from blood (not recorded which). This CDR3 is CASSLLRDRNSPLHF. The CDR3 DNA sequence: TGTGCCAGCAGCTTGTTAAGGGACAGAAATTCACCCCTCCACTTT. Filled out from reference TRBV7-9 and TRBJ1-6, the complete variable domain reads DTGVSQNPRHKITKRGQNVTFRCDPISEHNRLYWYRQTLGQGPEFLTYFQNEAQLEKSRLLSDRFSAERPKGSFSTLEIQRTEQGDSAMYLCASSLLRDRNSPLHFGNGTRLTVT.